This T cell receptor (beta chain) was recorded in a study of Tregs in tolerant kidney transplant recipients. Measured with immunoSEQ multiplex PCR; TCRdb has only the in-frame clones, and not every one. The sample has about 64,000 clones, more than 95% seen once; the top ten hold nearly 0.35%. Regulatory T cells were sorted from thawed PBMCs rested overnight at 37°C with approximately 190 IU/ml IL-2. The CDR3 loop spans 14 amino acids. The germline V and J ends were trimmed by 2 bases and 4 bases, with 12 bases remaining between them. Per the germline V gene, CDR1 is SSHAT and CDR2 is FNYEAQ (reference sequence).

The chain couples TRBV7-7 to TRBJ2-7; maybe TRBD1 (6 bases). Specimen: Tregs from blood, collected before the transplant. The receptor's source is a human donor who received a combined kidney and bone marrow transplant. DNA for the CDR3: TGTGCCAGCAGCTTAACCTCGGACAGTTACGAGCAGTACTTC. This encodes CASSLTSDSYEQYF.